A single sample is the source of the 7 T cell receptor beta chains below, sequenced in a study of T cell repertoires in ileal Crohn's disease. Sequenced by immunoSEQ multiplex PCR; TCRdb stores in-frame clones only, minus some. The data contain 4,300 or so clones, less than 85% of them singletons. Material: ileal tissue. The origin of the receptors is an adult with Crohn's disease.

This clone showed up just once. V is TRBV5-6 and J is TRBJ2-5; 11 bases line up with TRBD2. V was clipped by 3 bases and J by 5 bases; unmatched bases: 0. Germline V gives CDR1 SGHDT, CDR2 YYEEEE. The CDR3 has 13 amino acids. Written as DNA, the CDR3 is TGTGCCAGCAGCTCTAGCGGGGGGGAGACCCAGTACTTC. Amino acids: CASSSSGGETQYF.

This chain uses TRBV5-1 with TRBJ2-2; D gene unclear. Germline assignment: CDR1 SGHRS and CDR2 YFSETQ. Trimming pared 5 bases from V and 7 bases from J, leaving 9 bases between. The CDR3 consists of 12 residues. CDR3 DNA sequence: TGCGCCAGCAGGGAGTACGACGGGGAGCTGTTTTTT. Protein product: CASREYDGELFF.

The gene calls are TRBV7-8 and TRBJ2-7; 9 bases match TRBD2. J gave up 2 bases and V 0 bases, and 5 bases lay outside the gene matches. The CDR3 has 16 amino acids. Looked up from germline, CDR1 is SGHVS and CDR2 is FQNEAQ. CDR3 sequence: CASSLAEPSGAYEQYF. The CDR3 DNA reads as TGTGCCAGCAGCTTAGCAGAGCCTAGCGGGGCCTACGAGCAGTACTTC.

The rearrangement links TRBV5-4 to TRBJ2-5, with D unclear. The germline V and J ends were trimmed by 2 bases and 2 bases, with 10 bases remaining between them. Per the germline V gene, CDR1 is SGHNT and CDR2 is YYREEE (reference sequence). CDR3 length equals 14 residues. In DNA, the CDR3 is TGTGCCAGCAGCTTCGTCGGCGGTCAAGAGACCCAGTACTTC. Its translation: CASSFVGGQETQYF.

This clone was found a few times. The chain employs TRBV11-3 and TRBJ2-7, with 10 bases fitting TRBD2. The V and J ends lost 5 bases and 4 bases, in that order; junction bases with no gene match: 8. CDR3 length equals 15 residues. Germline loops: CDR1 SGHNT, CDR2 YENEEA. The CDR3 is CASSPIAGGPYEQYF. The CDR3 DNA is TGTGCCAGCAGCCCAATAGCGGGAGGCCCATACGAGCAGTACTTC.

The chain couples TRBV2 to TRBJ1-4; perhaps TRBD1 as D (5 bases). There are 15 residues in the CDR3. Germline loops: CDR1 SNHLY, CDR2 FYNNEI. V was shortened by 8 bases and J by 3 bases, with 16 bases between the two germline ends. CDR3 loop: CASWGVGAANEKLFF. The CDR3 coding sequence is TGTGCCAGCTGGGGGGTTGGGGCCGCTAATGAAAAACTGTTTTTT.

This chain connects TRBV7-2 to TRBJ2-7; TRBD2 agrees at 10 bases. The CDR3 extends over 18 amino acids. J gave up 3 bases and V 5 bases, and 16 bases lay outside the gene matches. The germline CDR1 and CDR2 sequences are SGHTA and FQGNSA. In nucleotides, the CDR3 is TGTGCCAGCAGCCCCCCCGCGTGGACTAGCGGAGCGGGCTACGAGCAGTACTTC. Residues: CASSPPAWTSGAGYEQYF.